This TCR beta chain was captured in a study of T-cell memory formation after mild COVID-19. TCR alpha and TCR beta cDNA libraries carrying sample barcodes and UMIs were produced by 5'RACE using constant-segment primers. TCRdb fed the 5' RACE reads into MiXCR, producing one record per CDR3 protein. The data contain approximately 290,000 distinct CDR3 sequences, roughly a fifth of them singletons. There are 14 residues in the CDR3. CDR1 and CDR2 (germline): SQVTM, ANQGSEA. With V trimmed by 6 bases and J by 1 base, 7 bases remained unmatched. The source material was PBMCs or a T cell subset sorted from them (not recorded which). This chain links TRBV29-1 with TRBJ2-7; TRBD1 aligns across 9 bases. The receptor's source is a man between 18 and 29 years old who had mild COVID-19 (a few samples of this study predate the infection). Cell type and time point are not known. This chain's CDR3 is CSVATGGASYEQYF. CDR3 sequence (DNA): TGCAGCGTCGCCACAGGGGGCGCGTCCTACGAGCAGTACTTC.